This T cell receptor (beta chain) is drawn from a study of Tregs in tolerant kidney transplant recipients. The table came from immunoSEQ multiplex PCR; TCRdb's copy has only in-frame clones and leaves some out. The table shows some 62,000 clones, with more than 95% occurring only once. Regulatory T cells were sorted from thawed PBMCs rested overnight at 37°C with 200 IU/ml IL-2. The CDR3 has 16 residues. Trimming took 4 bases from V and 0 from J, leaving 14 bases between them. CDR1 and CDR2 (germline): SGHRS, YFSETQ. This sequence was found in a human donor who received a combined kidney and bone marrow transplant. The specimen was Tregs from blood, collected before the transplant. The chain links TRBV5-1 to TRBJ2-1; no firm D call. The CDR3 DNA sequence: TGCGCCAGCAGCCAACCGGTATACAGCTCCTACAATGAGCAGTTCTTC. Translated: CASSQPVYSSYNEQFF.